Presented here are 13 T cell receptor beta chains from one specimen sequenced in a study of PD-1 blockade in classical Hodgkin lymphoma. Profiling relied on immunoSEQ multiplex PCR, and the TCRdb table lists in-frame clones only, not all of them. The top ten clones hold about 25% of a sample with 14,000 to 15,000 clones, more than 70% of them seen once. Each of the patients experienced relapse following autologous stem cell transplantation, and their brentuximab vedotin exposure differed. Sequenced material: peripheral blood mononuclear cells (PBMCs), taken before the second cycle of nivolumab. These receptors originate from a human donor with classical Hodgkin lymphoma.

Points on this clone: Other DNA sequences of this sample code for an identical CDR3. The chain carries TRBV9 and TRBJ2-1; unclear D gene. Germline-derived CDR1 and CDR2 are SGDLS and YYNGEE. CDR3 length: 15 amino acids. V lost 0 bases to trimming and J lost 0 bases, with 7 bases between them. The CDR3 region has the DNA TGTGCCAGCAGCGTAGGGGTGAGCTCCTACAATGAGCAGTTCTTC. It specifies CASSVGVSSYNEQFF.

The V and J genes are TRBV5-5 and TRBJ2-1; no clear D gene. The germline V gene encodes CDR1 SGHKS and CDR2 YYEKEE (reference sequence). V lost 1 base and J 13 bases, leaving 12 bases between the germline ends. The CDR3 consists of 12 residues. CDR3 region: CASSLNSGYQFF. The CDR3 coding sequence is TGTGCCAGCAGCTTGAACAGTGGGTATCAGTTCTTC.

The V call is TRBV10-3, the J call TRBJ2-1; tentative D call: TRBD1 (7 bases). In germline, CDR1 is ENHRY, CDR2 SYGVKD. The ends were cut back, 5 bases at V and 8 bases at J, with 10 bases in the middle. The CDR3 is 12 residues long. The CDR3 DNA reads TGTGCCATCAGTCAGGGGGGAGATGAGCAGTTCTTC. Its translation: CAISQGGDEQFF.

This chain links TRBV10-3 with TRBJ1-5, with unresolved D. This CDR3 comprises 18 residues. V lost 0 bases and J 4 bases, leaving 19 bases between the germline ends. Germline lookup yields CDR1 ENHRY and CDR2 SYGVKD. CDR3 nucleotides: TGTGCCATCAGTGAGTCTCCCCCCGAACACACCATGAATCAGCCCCAGCATTTT. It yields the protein CAISESPPEHTMNQPQHF.

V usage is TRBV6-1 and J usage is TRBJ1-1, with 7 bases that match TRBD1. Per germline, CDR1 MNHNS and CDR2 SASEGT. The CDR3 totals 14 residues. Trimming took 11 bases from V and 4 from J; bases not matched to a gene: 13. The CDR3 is CAAKNRGVGTEAFF. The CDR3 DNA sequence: TGTGCCGCTAAAAACAGGGGCGTAGGCACTGAAGCTTTCTTT.

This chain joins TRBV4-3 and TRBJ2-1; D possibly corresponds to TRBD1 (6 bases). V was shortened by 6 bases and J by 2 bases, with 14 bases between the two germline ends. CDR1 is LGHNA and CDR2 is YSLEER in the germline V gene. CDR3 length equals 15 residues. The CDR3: CASRQPGEPYNEQFF. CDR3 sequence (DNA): TGCGCCAGCAGGCAACCAGGGGAGCCCTACAATGAGCAGTTCTTC.

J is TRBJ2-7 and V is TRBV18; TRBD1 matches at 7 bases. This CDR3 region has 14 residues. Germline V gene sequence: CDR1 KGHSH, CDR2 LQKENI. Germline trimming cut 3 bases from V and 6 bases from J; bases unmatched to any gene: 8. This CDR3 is CASSPTGQLGEQYF. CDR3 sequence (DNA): TGTGCCAGCTCACCGACGGGACAGTTGGGCGAGCAGTACTTC.

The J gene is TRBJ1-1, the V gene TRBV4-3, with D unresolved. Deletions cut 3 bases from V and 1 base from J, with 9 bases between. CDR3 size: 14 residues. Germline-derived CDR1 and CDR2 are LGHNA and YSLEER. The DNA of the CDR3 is TGCGCCAGCAGCCACTCGACACCGAACACTGAAGCTTTCTTT. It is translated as CASSHSTPNTEAFF.

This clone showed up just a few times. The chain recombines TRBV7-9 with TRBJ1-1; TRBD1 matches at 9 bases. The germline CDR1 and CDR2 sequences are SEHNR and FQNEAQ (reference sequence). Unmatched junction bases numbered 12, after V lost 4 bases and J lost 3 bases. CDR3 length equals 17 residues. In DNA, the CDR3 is TGTGCCAGCAGCTCCCTGGCTGGGACAGGGCTTTACACTGAAGCTTTCTTT. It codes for CASSSLAGTGLYTEAFF.

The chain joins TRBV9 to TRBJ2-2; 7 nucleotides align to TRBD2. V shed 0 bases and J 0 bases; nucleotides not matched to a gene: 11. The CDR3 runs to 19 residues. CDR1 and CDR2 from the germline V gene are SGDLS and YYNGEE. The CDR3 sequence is CASSVEDHPGLTNTGELFF. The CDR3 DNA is TGTGCCAGCAGCGTAGAGGATCACCCGGGACTAACGAACACCGGGGAGCTGTTTTTT.

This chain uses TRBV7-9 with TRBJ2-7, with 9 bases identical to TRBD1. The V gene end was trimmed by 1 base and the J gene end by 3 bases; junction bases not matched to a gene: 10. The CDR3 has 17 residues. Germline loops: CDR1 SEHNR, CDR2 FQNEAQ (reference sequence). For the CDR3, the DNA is TGTGCCAGCAGCTTAGGGACAGGGGAAGTTGGCTACTACGAGCAGTACTTC. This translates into CASSLGTGEVGYYEQYF.

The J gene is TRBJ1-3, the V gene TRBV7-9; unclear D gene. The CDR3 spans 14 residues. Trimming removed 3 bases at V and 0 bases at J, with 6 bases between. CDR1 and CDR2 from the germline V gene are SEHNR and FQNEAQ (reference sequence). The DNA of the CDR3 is TGTGCCAGCAGCTTGGACTACTCTGGAAACACCATATATTTT. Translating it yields CASSLDYSGNTIYF.

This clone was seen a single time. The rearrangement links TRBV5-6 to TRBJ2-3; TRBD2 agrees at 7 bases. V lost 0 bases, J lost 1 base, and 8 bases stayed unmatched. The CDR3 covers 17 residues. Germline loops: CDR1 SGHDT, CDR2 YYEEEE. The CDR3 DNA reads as TGTGCCAGCAGCTTGGGGCCACGGGGGGTAGGCACAGATACGCAGTATTTT. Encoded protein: CASSLGPRGVGTDTQYF. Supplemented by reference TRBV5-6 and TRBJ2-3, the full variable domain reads DAGVTQSPTHLIKTRGQQVTLRCSPKSGHDTVSWYQQALGQGPQFIFQYYEEEERQRGNFPDRFSGHQFPNYSSELNVNALLLGDSALYLCASSLGPRGVGTDTQYFGPGTRLTVL.